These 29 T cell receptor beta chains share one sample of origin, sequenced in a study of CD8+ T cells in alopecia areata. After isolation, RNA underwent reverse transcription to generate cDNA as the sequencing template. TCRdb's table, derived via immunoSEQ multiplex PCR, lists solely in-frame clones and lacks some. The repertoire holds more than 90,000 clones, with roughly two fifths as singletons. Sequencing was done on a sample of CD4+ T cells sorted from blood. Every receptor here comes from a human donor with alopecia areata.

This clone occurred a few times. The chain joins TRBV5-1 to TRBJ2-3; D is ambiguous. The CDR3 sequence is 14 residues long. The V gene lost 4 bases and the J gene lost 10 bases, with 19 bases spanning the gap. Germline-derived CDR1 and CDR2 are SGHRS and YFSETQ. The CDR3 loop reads CASSTTRTFRAQYF. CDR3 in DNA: TGCGCCAGCAGCACCACTCGGACCTTTCGTGCGCAGTATTTT. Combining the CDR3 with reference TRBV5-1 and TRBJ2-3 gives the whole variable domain KAGVTQTPRYLIKTRGQQVTLSCSPISGHRSVSWYQQTPGQGLQFLFEYFSETQRNKGNFPGRFSGRQFSNSRSEMNVSTLELGDSALYLCASSTTRTFRAQYFGPGTRLTVL.

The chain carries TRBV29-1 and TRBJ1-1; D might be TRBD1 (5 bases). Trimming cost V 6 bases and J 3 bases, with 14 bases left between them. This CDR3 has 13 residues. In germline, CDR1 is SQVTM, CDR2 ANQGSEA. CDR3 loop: CSVRTEGYTEAFF. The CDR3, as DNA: TGCAGCGTACGGACGGAGGGGTACACTGAAGCTTTCTTT.

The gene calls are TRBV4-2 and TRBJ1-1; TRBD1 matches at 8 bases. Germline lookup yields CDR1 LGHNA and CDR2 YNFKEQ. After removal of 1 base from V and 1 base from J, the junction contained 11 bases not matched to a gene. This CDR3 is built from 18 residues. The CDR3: CASSQGDQGAYWNTEAFF. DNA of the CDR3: TGTGCCAGCAGCCAAGGAGATCAGGGGGCCTACTGGAACACTGAAGCTTTCTTT.

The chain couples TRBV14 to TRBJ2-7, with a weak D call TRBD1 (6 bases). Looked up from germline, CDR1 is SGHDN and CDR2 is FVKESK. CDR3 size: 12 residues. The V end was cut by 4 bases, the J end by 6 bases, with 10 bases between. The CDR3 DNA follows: TGTGCCAGCAGCCGAAACAGGGTCGAGCAGTACTTC. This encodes CASSRNRVEQYF. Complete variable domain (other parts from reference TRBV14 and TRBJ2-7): EAGVTQFPSHSVIEKGQTVTLRCDPISGHDNLYWYRRVMGKEIKFLLHFVKESKQDESGMPNNRFLAERTGGTYSTLKVQPAELEDSGVYFCASSRNRVEQYFGPGTRLTVT.

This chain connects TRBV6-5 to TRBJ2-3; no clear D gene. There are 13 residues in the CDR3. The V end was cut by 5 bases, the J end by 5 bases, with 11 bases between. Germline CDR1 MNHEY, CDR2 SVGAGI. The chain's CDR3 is CASSNVVGDTQYF. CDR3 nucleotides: TGTGCCAGCAGTAACGTAGTGGGAGATACGCAGTATTTT.

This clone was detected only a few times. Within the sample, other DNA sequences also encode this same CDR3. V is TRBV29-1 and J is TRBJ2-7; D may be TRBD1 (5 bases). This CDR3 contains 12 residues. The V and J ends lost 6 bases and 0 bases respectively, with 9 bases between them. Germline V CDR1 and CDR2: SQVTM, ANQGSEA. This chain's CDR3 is CSVQGFSYEQYF. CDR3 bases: TGCAGCGTCCAGGGTTTCTCCTACGAGCAGTACTTC.

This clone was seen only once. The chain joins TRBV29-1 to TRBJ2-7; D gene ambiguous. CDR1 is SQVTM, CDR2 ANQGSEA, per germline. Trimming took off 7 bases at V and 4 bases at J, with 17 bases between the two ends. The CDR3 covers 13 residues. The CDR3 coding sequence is TGCAGCGCGTATGGGGTGACCTTATACGAGCAGTACTTC. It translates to CSAYGVTLYEQYF.

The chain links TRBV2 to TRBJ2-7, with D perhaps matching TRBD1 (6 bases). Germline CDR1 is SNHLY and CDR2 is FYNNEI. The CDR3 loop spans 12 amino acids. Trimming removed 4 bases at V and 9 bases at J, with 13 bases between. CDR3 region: CASSATGRGQYF. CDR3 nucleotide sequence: TGTGCCAGCAGTGCAACAGGGAGAGGGCAGTACTTC.

CDR3 sequence (DNA): TGCGCCAGCAGCTGGGGACAGGGCGGCTACGAGCAGTACTTC. It yields the protein CASSWGQGGYEQYF. The chain carries TRBV5-1 and TRBJ2-7, with 9 bases aligning to TRBD1. CDR3 length equals 14 residues. Unmatched junction bases numbered 4, after V lost 3 bases and J lost 3 bases. Germline CDR1 SGHRS, CDR2 YFSETQ. Supplemented by reference TRBV5-1 and TRBJ2-7, the full variable domain reads KAGVTQTPRYLIKTRGQQVTLSCSPISGHRSVSWYQQTPGQGLQFLFEYFSETQRNKGNFPGRFSGRQFSNSRSEMNVSTLELGDSALYLCASSWGQGGYEQYFGPGTRLTVT.

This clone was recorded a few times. In DNA, the CDR3 is TGTGCCTGGAGTAGCAGGGGGCCAAACGAGCAGTACTTC. Its protein is CAWSSRGPNEQYF. The chain couples TRBV30 to TRBJ2-7; 8 nucleotides align to TRBD1. V gave up 2 bases and J gave up 5 bases; unmatched junction bases: 5. Germline V gives CDR1 GTSNPN, CDR2 SVGIG (reference sequence). The CDR3 runs to 13 residues.

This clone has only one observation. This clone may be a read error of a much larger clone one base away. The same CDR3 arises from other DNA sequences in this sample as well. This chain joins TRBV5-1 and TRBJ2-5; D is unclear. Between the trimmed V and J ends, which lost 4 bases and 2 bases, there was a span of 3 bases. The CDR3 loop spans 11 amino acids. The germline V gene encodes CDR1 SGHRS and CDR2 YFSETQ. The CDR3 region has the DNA TGCGCCAGCAGCCTACAAGAGACCCAGTACTTC. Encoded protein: CASSLQETQYF.

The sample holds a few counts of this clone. The CDR3 protein is CAISEGKNIQYF. The DNA for the CDR3 is TGTGCCATCAGTGAGGGGAAAAACATTCAGTACTTC. The chain couples TRBV10-3 to TRBJ2-4, with D unresolved. V was pared by 2 bases and J by 4 bases, with 3 bases between. The CDR3 consists of 12 residues. Germline assignment: CDR1 ENHRY and CDR2 SYGVKD.

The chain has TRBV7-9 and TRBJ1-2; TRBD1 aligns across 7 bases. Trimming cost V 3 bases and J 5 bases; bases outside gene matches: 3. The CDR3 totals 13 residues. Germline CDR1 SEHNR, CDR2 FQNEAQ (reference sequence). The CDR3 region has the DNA TGTGCCAGCAGCTTCGACAGGGTGTATGGCTACACCTTC. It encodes CASSFDRVYGYTF.

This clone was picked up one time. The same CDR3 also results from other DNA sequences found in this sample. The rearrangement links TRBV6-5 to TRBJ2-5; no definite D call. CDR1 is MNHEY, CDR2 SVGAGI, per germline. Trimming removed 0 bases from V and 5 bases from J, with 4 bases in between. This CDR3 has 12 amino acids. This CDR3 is CASSYSGETQYF. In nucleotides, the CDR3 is TGTGCCAGCAGTTACTCCGGGGAGACCCAGTACTTC.

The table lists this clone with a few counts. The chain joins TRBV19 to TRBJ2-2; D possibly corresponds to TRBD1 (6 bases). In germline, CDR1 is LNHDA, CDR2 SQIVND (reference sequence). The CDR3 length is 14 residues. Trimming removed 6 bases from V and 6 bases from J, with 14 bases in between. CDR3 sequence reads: CASRNTGYAGELFF. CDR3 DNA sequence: TGTGCCAGTAGAAACACAGGGTACGCCGGGGAGCTGTTTTTT.

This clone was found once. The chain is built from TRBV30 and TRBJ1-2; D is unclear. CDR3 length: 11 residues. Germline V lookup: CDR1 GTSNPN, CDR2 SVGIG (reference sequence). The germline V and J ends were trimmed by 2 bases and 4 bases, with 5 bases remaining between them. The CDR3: CAWSTFYGYTF. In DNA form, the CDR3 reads TGTGCCTGGAGTACTTTCTATGGCTACACCTTC.

The CDR3 protein is CSVRGAGTNEKLFF. In DNA, the CDR3 is TGCAGCGTTAGGGGGGCAGGCACTAATGAAAAACTGTTTTTT. The chain has TRBV29-1 and TRBJ1-4, with D possibly TRBD1 on 6 matching bases. In germline, CDR1 is SQVTM, CDR2 ANQGSEA. V lost 5 bases and J lost 2, with 12 bases in between. CDR3 size: 14 residues.

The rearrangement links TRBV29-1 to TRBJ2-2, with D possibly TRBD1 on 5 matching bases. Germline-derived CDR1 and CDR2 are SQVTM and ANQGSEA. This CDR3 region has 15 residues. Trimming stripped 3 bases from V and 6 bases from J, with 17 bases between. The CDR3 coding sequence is TGCAGCGTTGACTCGTCAGGGTTACGATCCGGGGAGCTGTTTTTT. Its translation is CSVDSSGLRSGELFF.

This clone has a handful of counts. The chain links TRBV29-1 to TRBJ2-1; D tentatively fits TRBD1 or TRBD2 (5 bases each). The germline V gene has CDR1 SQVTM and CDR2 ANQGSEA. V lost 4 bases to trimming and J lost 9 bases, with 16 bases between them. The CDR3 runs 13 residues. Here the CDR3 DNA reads TGCAGCGTTGTTTGGGGGAGCATCGGTGAGCAGTTCTTC. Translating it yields CSVVWGSIGEQFF.

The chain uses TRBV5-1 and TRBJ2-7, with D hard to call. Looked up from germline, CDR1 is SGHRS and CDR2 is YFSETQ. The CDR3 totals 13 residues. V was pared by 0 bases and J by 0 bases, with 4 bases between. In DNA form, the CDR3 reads TGCGCCAGCAGCTTGGGCAACTCCTACGAGCAGTACTTC. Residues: CASSLGNSYEQYF.

CDR3 loop: CSVGTSGQETQYF. As DNA, the CDR3 is TGCAGCGTTGGGACTAGCGGCCAAGAGACCCAGTACTTC. V usage is TRBV29-1 and J usage is TRBJ2-5, with TRBD2 identical over 10 bases. Germline CDR1 and CDR2: SQVTM and ANQGSEA. This CDR3 is 13 amino acids long. V dropped 4 bases and J dropped 1; count of bases not matched to a gene: 0. Supplemented by reference TRBV29-1 and TRBJ2-5, the full variable domain reads SAVISQKPSRDICQRGTSLTIQCQVDSQVTMMFWYRQQPGQSLTLIATANQGSEATYESGFVIDKFPISRPNLTFSTLTVSNMSPEDSSIYLCSVGTSGQETQYFGPGTRLLVL.

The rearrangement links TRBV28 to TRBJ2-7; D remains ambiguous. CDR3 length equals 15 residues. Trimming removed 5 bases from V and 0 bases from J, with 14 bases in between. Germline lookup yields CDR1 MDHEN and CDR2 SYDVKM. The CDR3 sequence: CASSPPPAVSYEQYF. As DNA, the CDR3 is TGTGCCAGCAGTCCCCCCCCCGCGGTCTCCTACGAGCAGTACTTC.

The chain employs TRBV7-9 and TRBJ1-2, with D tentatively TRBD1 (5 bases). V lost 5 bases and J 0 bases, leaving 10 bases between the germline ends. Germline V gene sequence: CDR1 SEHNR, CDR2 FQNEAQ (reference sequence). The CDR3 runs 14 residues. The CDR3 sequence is CASSPRQTNYGYTF. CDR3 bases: TGTGCCAGCAGCCCACGACAGACTAACTATGGCTACACCTTC.

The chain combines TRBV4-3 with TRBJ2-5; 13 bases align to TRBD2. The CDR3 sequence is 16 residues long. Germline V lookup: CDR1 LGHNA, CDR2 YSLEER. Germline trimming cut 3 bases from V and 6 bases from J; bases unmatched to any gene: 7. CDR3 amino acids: CASSQATSGGSKTQYF. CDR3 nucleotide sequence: TGCGCCAGCAGCCAGGCGACTAGCGGGGGGTCCAAGACCCAGTACTTC.

The CDR3 DNA sequence: TGTGCCGGCACAGGGTACGAGACCCAGTACTTC. It yields the protein CAGTGYETQYF. V gene TRBV2 combines with J gene TRBJ2-5, with a possible D match to TRBD1 (6 bases). Trimming removed 11 bases at V and 5 bases at J, with 12 bases between. This CDR3 region has 11 residues. Germline CDR1 reads SNHLY; CDR2 reads FYNNEI.

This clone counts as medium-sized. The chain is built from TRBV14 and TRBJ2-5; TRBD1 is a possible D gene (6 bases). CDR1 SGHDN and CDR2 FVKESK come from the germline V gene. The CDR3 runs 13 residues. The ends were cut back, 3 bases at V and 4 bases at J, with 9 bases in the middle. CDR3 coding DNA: TGTGCCAGCAGCCAGGGACACGGAGAGACCCAGTACTTC. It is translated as CASSQGHGETQYF.

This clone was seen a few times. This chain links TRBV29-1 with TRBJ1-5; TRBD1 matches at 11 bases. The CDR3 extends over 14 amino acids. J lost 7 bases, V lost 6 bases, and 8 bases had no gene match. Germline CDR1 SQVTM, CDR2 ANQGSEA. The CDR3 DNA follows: TGCAGCGTCCAAACGGGACAGGGGGTCCAGCCCCAGCATTTT. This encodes CSVQTGQGVQPQHF.

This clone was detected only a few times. CDR3 nucleotides: TGTGCCAGCAGTCCCGGGACTAGCGGGCCCGGGGAGCTGTTTTTT. Translated: CASSPGTSGPGELFF. The genes are TRBV6-6 and TRBJ2-2; 12 nucleotides agree with TRBD2. The trim removed 5 bases at V and 6 bases at J, leaving 4 bases unmatched. The CDR3 is 15 residues long. Germline loops: CDR1 MNHNY, CDR2 SVGAGI (reference sequence).

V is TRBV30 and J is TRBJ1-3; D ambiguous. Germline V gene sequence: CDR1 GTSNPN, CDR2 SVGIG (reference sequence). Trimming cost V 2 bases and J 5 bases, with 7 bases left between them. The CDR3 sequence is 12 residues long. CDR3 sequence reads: CAWSRDRNTIYF. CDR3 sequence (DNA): TGTGCCTGGAGTAGGGATAGAAACACCATATATTTT.